A selection of T cell receptor beta chains follows, all from one sample in a study of T-cell reconstitution after alpha-beta-depleted transplantation in children. TCRdb reprocessed the PCR reads with MiXCR, giving one entry per CDR3 protein. The sample yields around 580,000 distinct CDR3 sequences, roughly 23% seen once. Specimen: PBMCs, mostly from graft donor cells, collected 360 days after TCRalphabeta/CD19-depleted stem cell transplant. All receptors derive from a boy in the first two years of life who had a stem cell transplant for acute myeloid leukemia, so the T cells may come from the graft donor. Both conserved end residues are part of each CDR3. D genes are given only for firm matches.

TRBV5-5,TRBJ2-1,TRBD2,CASSLTSGTYNEQFF
TRBV20-1,TRBJ2-5,NA,CSARDQGGGQETQYF
TRBV4-3,TRBJ2-7,TRBD2,CASSQERTSGASYEQYF
TRBV5-5,TRBJ1-3,TRBD1,CASSLDRPSGNTIYF
TRBV20-1,TRBJ1-1,NA,CSARSMGTEAFF
TRBV20-1,TRBJ2-2,TRBD2,CSARGLAGSGELFF
TRBV7-2,TRBJ1-5,TRBD1,CASSPHRGEMAQHF
TRBV20-1,TRBJ2-1,TRBD2,CSARGGGGSNEQFF
TRBV20-1,TRBJ1-2,NA,CSAGTDSFNYGYTF
TRBV6-1,TRBJ2-1,NA,CASREGLSSYNEQFF
TRBV11-3,TRBJ2-7,TRBD1,CASSPARDRGGEQYF
TRBV12-3/TRBV12-4,TRBJ1-1,NA,CASSLHGNTEAFF
TRBV27,TRBJ2-3,TRBD2,CASSLGFGSGSHTDTQYF
TRBV12-3/TRBV12-4,TRBJ2-1,TRBD2,CASSLPPGTRRFF
TRBV7-6,TRBJ2-1,NA,CASSFYDTGLDNEQFF
TRBV9,TRBJ2-2,NA,CASSVGATGVRTGELFF
TRBV20-1,TRBJ2-3,TRBD2,CSARETSGGGTDTQYF
TRBV6-1,TRBJ1-1,NA,CASSPPAGARAEAFF
TRBV28,TRBJ2-3,TRBD1,CASSSPGTGQADTQYF
TRBV7-9,TRBJ1-6,NA,CASSLDSPNSPLHF